This entry features one TCR beta chain sequence. One junction end disagrees with the germline gene, perhaps due to a read error. The data were obtained in a study of blood T cell repertoires in COVID-19. In the authors' methods: By means of reference gene primer amplification, nucleated cell counts were estimated. The data were produced by immunoSEQ multiplex PCR, yet TCRdb's version contains in-frame clones alone and is incomplete. Clone size and the V and J calls come from that table; the DNA yielded D and trimming. Of fewer than 300,000 clones listed, approximately 86% were seen once; the top ten hold about 8.5%. This TCR was sampled from a young man with active or convalescent COVID-19. The sample taken for sequencing was peripheral blood.

CDR3 DNA: TGTGTCAGCAGCACCCCCCCCGCCGGGTACTTC. It encodes CVSSTPPAGYF. The chain recombines TRBV12-3 or TRBV12-4 with TRBJ2-4, with D uncertain. This CDR3 has 11 residues.